Below, 26 T cell receptor beta chains from the same sample are listed, as sequenced in a study of blood T cell repertoires in COVID-19. TCRdb's copy holds only in-frame clones and misses some; the assay was immunoSEQ multiplex PCR. This sample yields approximately 170,000 clones, of which approximately 90% are seen a single time; roughly 7.3% belongs to the top ten. The sequencing sample was made of peripheral blood. These TCRs come from a woman of 80 years or more in a cohort sampled during active or convalescent COVID-19.

The chain has TRBV18 and TRBJ1-4, with TRBD1 matching 7 bases. The CDR3 consists of 14 residues. V was clipped by 6 bases and J by 8 bases; unmatched bases: 9. The germline CDR1 and CDR2 sequences are KGHSH and LQKENI. The CDR3 region has the DNA TGTGCCAGCTCTCCGACAGGGAGTGAGGAAAAACTGTTTTTT. This translates into CASSPTGSEEKLFF.

The rearrangement uses TRBV6-1 and TRBJ2-5, with a possible D match to TRBD1 (7 bases). Trimming took 2 bases from V and 5 from J, leaving 12 bases between them. The CDR3 extends over 14 amino acids. Germline CDR1 reads MNHNS; CDR2 reads SASEGT. Here the CDR3 reads CASSETPGGETQYF. In nucleotides, the CDR3 is TGTGCCAGCAGTGAAACCCCAGGGGGGGAGACCCAGTACTTC.

This chain joins TRBV3-1 (or the pseudogene TRBV3-2) and TRBJ2-3, with D possibly matching TRBD2 (6 bases). V was shortened by 1 base and J by 2 bases, with 7 bases between the two germline ends. Germline V gives CDR1 LGHDT, CDR2 YNNKEL (reference sequence). The CDR3 runs 14 residues. The CDR3 sequence is CASSQAGVTDTQYF. The CDR3 nucleotides read TGTGCCAGCAGCCAAGCGGGGGTCACAGATACGCAGTATTTT.

The chain joins TRBV4-1 to TRBJ2-2; possibly TRBD1 for D (6 bases). Germline-derived CDR1 and CDR2 are MGHRA and YSYEKL. The V end was cut by 0 bases, the J end by 1 base, with 15 bases between. There are 18 residues in the CDR3. DNA of the CDR3: TGCGCCAGCAGCCAAGATGTCATGGGGGCTGGGAACACCGGGGAGCTGTTTTTT. This sequence encodes CASSQDVMGAGNTGELFF.

This chain connects TRBV30 to TRBJ1-2; D is unclear. Trimming removed 7 bases at V and 8 bases at J, with 17 bases between. The germline gives CDR1 GTSNPN, CDR2 SVGIG (reference sequence). CDR3 length: 12 residues. CDR3 in DNA: TGTGCCTCCCAGACACCTATACTCGGCTACACCTTC. Translation gives CASQTPILGYTF.

The J gene is TRBJ2-3, the V gene TRBV9, with 14 bases fitting TRBD2. Germline values: CDR1 SGDLS, CDR2 YYNGEE. The V segment lost 5 bases and the J segment 0 bases; nucleotides outside the gene matches: 8. The CDR3 spans 18 residues. The CDR3 coding sequence is TGTGCCAGCAGTGAAGGACTAGCGGGAGGCCTAAGCACAGATACGCAGTATTTT. Its protein product is CASSEGLAGGLSTDTQYF.

The chain couples TRBV27 to TRBJ1-2; 9 bases fit TRBD1. Losses at the gene ends were 8 bases for V and 4 bases for J; bases not matched to a gene: 8. In germline, CDR1 is MNHEY, CDR2 SMNVEV (reference sequence). The CDR3 is made up of 14 amino acids. As DNA, the CDR3 is TGTGCCAGCGGCAACAGGGGGCTAGGCTATGGCTACACCTTC. It specifies CASGNRGLGYGYTF.

V gene TRBV11-2 combines with J gene TRBJ1-5, with 7 bases identical to TRBD1. Germline V gene lookup returns CDR1 SGHAT and CDR2 FQNNGV. With 5 bases clipped from V and 4 bases from J, the junction kept 2 bases outside the gene matches. CDR3 size: 13 residues. The DNA for the CDR3 is TGTGCCAGCAGCGCGGGACAGAATCAGCCCCAGCATTTT. It yields the protein CASSAGQNQPQHF.

This chain connects TRBV28 to TRBJ1-2, with D possibly being TRBD1 (5 bases). V lost 6 bases to trimming and J lost 4 bases, with 15 bases between them. Per the germline V gene, CDR1 is MDHEN and CDR2 is SYDVKM. The CDR3 consists of 14 residues. Written as DNA, the CDR3 is TGTGCCAGCAGCCCCCAGGGAAGGGGCTATGGCTACACCTTC. This gives the protein CASSPQGRGYGYTF.

V gene TRBV27 combines with J gene TRBJ1-1; 9 bases fit TRBD1. The CDR3 totals 15 residues. V was clipped by 4 bases and J by 3 bases; unmatched bases: 6. Germline V CDR1 and CDR2: MNHEY, SMNVEV (reference sequence). This CDR3 reads CASSSPRTGDTEAFF. The DNA for the CDR3 is TGTGCCAGCAGTTCCCCCCGGACAGGGGACACTGAAGCTTTCTTT.

The chain joins TRBV10-3 to TRBJ1-1, with D possibly matching TRBD1 (6 bases). The CDR3 sequence is 16 residues long. The V end was cut by 0 bases, the J end by 5 bases, with 16 bases between. Looked up from germline, CDR1 is ENHRY and CDR2 is SYGVKD. The CDR3 DNA is TGTGCCATCAGTGAGTCGGGGGCCAGGGGAAGAACTGAAGCTTTCTTT. Translation: CAISESGARGRTEAFF.

This clone is a singleton in its sample. The chain recombines TRBV21-1 with TRBJ2-1; the listed D gene, TRBD2, was not tested against the DNA. TRBV21-1 is termed a pseudogene. This CDR3 is 16 amino acids long. The DNA of the CDR3 is TGTGCCAGCAGCTCTCATGTGCTCTCCTATTACAATGAGCAGTTCTTC. Translation gives CASSSHVLSYYNEQFF.

The chain links TRBV15 to TRBJ1-6; perhaps TRBD1 as D (5 bases). The V gene's germline CDR1 is LNHNV and CDR2 YYDKDF (reference sequence). CDR3 length: 14 residues. With 0 bases removed from V and 10 bases from J, the gap between germline ends came to 10 bases. CDR3 coding DNA: TGTGCCACCAGCAGAGAGGGTGGGGGGTCACCCCTCCACTTT. Translation gives CATSREGGGSPLHF.

The chain recombines TRBV7-8 with TRBJ1-3, with a weak D call TRBD1 (6 bases). V was cut by 5 bases and J by 4 bases, with 18 bases left in between. Germline-derived CDR1 and CDR2 are SGHVS and FQNEAQ. The CDR3 is 16 amino acids. CDR3 residues: CASSPTAGASGNTIYF. In DNA form, the CDR3 reads TGTGCCAGCAGCCCAACAGCGGGGGCTTCGGGAAACACCATATATTTT.

The gene calls are TRBV5-1 and TRBJ2-3, with 7 bases aligning to TRBD2. Looked up from germline, CDR1 is SGHRS and CDR2 is YFSETQ. Trimming removed 5 bases from V and 2 bases from J; junction bases left unmatched: 11. This CDR3 is 16 amino acids long. The CDR3 coding sequence is TGCGCCAGCAGGCCTCTAGCGGCAATGTACACAGATACGCAGTATTTT. Amino acid sequence: CASRPLAAMYTDTQYF.

The chain has TRBV6-1 and TRBJ1-3, with D tentatively TRBD1 (5 bases). The CDR3 has 14 residues. V lost 2 bases and J 8 bases, leaving 13 bases between the germline ends. Germline V gives CDR1 MNHNS, CDR2 SASEGT. CDR3 loop: CASSESWGGDTIYF. As DNA, the CDR3 is TGTGCCAGCAGTGAATCGTGGGGGGGGGACACCATATATTTT.

The chain couples TRBV7-2 to TRBJ2-3; 13 positions match TRBD2. With 5 bases clipped from V and 4 bases from J, the junction kept 3 bases outside the gene matches. Germline V lookup: CDR1 SGHTA, CDR2 FQGNSA. CDR3 length: 15 amino acids. The CDR3 sequence is CASSPGLAGPDTQYF. CDR3 DNA sequence: TGTGCCAGCAGCCCGGGACTAGCGGGACCAGATACGCAGTATTTT.

V and J are TRBV2 and TRBJ1-6, with no clear D. The germline V and J ends were trimmed by 6 bases and 7 bases, with 10 bases remaining between them. The CDR3 is made up of 13 amino acids. CDR1 is SNHLY and CDR2 is FYNNEI in the germline V gene. CDR3: CASRGTVNSPLHF. As DNA, the CDR3 is TGTGCCAGCAGGGGCACAGTAAATTCACCCCTCCACTTT.

The V and J genes are TRBV7-2 and TRBJ2-5; 10 nucleotides agree with TRBD1. Losses at the gene ends were 5 bases for V and 4 bases for J; bases not matched to a gene: 4. The CDR3 covers 14 residues. Per the germline V gene, CDR1 is SGHTA and CDR2 is FQGNSA. The CDR3 sequence is CASSIDRGRETQYF. CDR3 sequence (DNA): TGTGCCAGCAGCATCGACAGGGGGCGAGAGACCCAGTACTTC. The complete variable domain, with remaining parts taken from reference TRBV7-2 and TRBJ2-5, reads GAGVSQSPSNKVTEKGKDVELRCDPISGHTALYWYRQSLGQGLEFLIYFQGNSAPDKSGLPSDRFSAERTGGSVSTLTIQRTQQEDSAVYLCASSIDRGRETQYFGPGTRLLVL.

V gene TRBV7-2 combines with J gene TRBJ2-7, with a weak D call TRBD1 (6 bases). The CDR3 sequence is 15 residues long. Germline CDR1 is SGHTA and CDR2 is FQGNSA. The V end lost 5 bases, the J end lost 5 bases, and 19 bases lay between the germline ends. This CDR3 reads CASSDPVRGVHEQYF. The CDR3, as DNA: TGTGCCAGCAGCGACCCGGTCAGGGGCGTCCACGAGCAGTACTTC.

The chain is built from TRBV7-9 and TRBJ2-5, with 9 bases fitting TRBD1. Germline V lookup: CDR1 SEHNR, CDR2 FQNEAQ (reference sequence). The V gene end was trimmed by 5 bases and the J gene end by 5 bases; junction bases not matched to a gene: 12. The CDR3 length is 16 residues. CDR3 protein: CASSLTTGTGRETQYF. In DNA, the CDR3 is TGTGCCAGCAGCCTAACGACCGGGACAGGGAGGGAGACCCAGTACTTC.

The rearrangement links TRBV10-3 to TRBJ2-2; 8 bases are a match to TRBD1. Germline CDR1 is ENHRY and CDR2 is SYGVKD. V shed 3 bases and J 1 base; nucleotides not matched to a gene: 7. The CDR3 is 17 amino acids. The CDR3 protein is CAISENFGTGNTGELFF. In nucleotides, the CDR3 is TGTGCCATCAGTGAAAATTTCGGGACAGGGAACACCGGGGAGCTGTTTTTT.

The chain recombines TRBV9 with TRBJ1-4; 9 bases agree with TRBD1. The CDR3 is 15 amino acids. After removal of 3 bases from V and 8 bases from J, the junction contained 8 bases not matched to a gene. Germline V gene lookup returns CDR1 SGDLS and CDR2 YYNGEE. The CDR3 coding sequence is TGTGCCAGCAGCGACTCCACAGGGGGCGCAGAAAAACTGTTTTTT. Translated: CASSDSTGGAEKLFF.

The V gene is TRBV4-3, the J gene TRBJ2-3, with TRBD2 matching 9 bases. V dropped 0 bases and J dropped 4; count of bases not matched to a gene: 8. The CDR3 runs 17 residues. Germline V gives CDR1 LGHNA, CDR2 YSLEER. CDR3 amino acids: CASSQDRRGGAADTQYF. The CDR3 nucleotides read TGCGCCAGCAGCCAAGACCGACGCGGGGGGGCTGCAGATACGCAGTATTTT.

The chain combines TRBV4-3 with TRBJ1-2; D call uncertain. Trimming pared 0 bases from V and 3 bases from J, leaving 11 bases between. Germline V gene sequence: CDR1 LGHNA, CDR2 YSLEER. The CDR3 sequence is 15 residues long. The CDR3 reads CASSQEDTRYYGYTF. The DNA for the CDR3 is TGCGCCAGCAGCCAAGAAGACACTCGCTACTATGGCTACACCTTC.

This clone has only one observation. The rearrangement links TRBV3-1 (or the pseudogene TRBV3-2) to TRBJ2-7, with 8 bases aligning to TRBD2. After removal of 5 bases from V and 5 bases from J, the junction contained 8 bases not matched to a gene. CDR1 is LGHDT and CDR2 is YNNKEL in the germline V gene (reference sequence). The CDR3 is 14 amino acids. The CDR3 sequence: CASSAGGGINEQYF. The CDR3 region has the DNA TGTGCCAGCAGCGCCGGGGGGGGAATCAACGAGCAGTACTTC.